A selection of T cell receptor beta chains follows, all from one sample in a study of cytomegalovirus exposure and HLA in healthy donors. The method was immunoSEQ multiplex PCR; TCRdb's version includes in-frame clones alone and lacks a portion of them. The top ten hold around 2.5% of the sample, which has 85,000 to 130,000 clones, roughly 80% seen once. The material sequenced was PBMCs. Source of these receptors: a man in his forties or fifties in good health and CMV-seronegative. Each CDR3 is given with its conserved first and last residue. A D gene is named only where the DNA matches it firmly. Size tells how often a clone was seen (once, few, many) or the class of an expanded clone, and some rows leave it out.

TRBJ2-1 TRBV10-1 TRBD2 - CASSETFTSGNNEQFF TGCGCCAGCAGTGAGACTTTTACTAGCGGTAACAATGAGCAGTTCTTC
TRBJ1-1 TRBV19 TRBD1 - CASSISGTGARANTEAFF TGTGCCAGTAGTATATCCGGGACAGGGGCAAGGGCTAACACTGAAGCTTTCTTT
TRBJ2-7 TRBV19 TRBD1 - CAREGTGVYEQYF TGTGCCCGGGAGGGGACAGGGGTCTACGAGCAGTACTTC
TRBJ2-7 TRBV18 TRBD1 few CASSWGTGDYEQYF TGTGCCAGCTCATGGGGGACAGGGGACTACGAGCAGTACTTC
TRBJ1-5 TRBV7-9 - once CASSLGASDQPQHF TGTGCCAGCAGCTTAGGGGCTTCTGATCAGCCCCAGCATTTT
TRBJ2-7 TRBV5-1 TRBD2 - CASRDTSGASYEQYF TGCGCCAGCAGGGACACTAGCGGGGCTTCCTACGAGCAGTACTTC
TRBJ2-7 TRBV5-1 - once CASSLGGTYSYEQYF TGCGCCAGCAGCTTGGGAGGGACTTATTCCTACGAGCAGTACTTC
TRBJ2-7 TRBV6-5 TRBD1 - CASSRRQGHEQYF TGTGCCAGCAGCCGGAGACAGGGCCACGAGCAGTACTTC
TRBJ2-5 TRBV19 - few CANGQETQYF TGTGCCAACGGGCAAGAGACCCAGTACTTC
TRBJ1-2 TRBV7-6 - once CASSLDRQAYTF TGTGCCAGCAGCTTAGATCGACAAGCCTACACCTTC
TRBJ2-7 TRBV28 TRBD2 - CASSSSGSGRGGGEQYF TGTGCCAGCAGTTCCTCGGGCTCGGGGCGGGGGGGCGGGGAGCAGTACTTC
TRBJ1-1 TRBV6-5 - - CASRYRGNTEAFF TGTGCCAGCAGATACCGGGGGAACACTGAAGCTTTCTTT
TRBJ2-1 TRBV2 TRBD1 - CASSQGQSGAQFF TGTGCCAGCAGCCAGGGACAGTCCGGTGCGCAGTTCTTC
TRBJ1-1 TRBV5-1 - once CASSTQGNTEAFF TGCGCCAGCAGCACACAGGGGAACACTGAAGCTTTCTTT
TRBJ1-1 TRBV13 - - CASSLRGALNTEAFF TGTGCCAGCAGCTTACGGGGGGCCCTGAACACTGAAGCTTTCTTT
TRBJ1-4 TRBV7-7 - once CASSPGAGENEKLFF TGTGCCAGCAGCCCCGGGGCGGGGGAGAATGAAAAACTGTTTTTT
TRBJ1-1 TRBV2 TRBD1 - CASSRQGFEAFF TGTGCCAGCAGTCGACAGGGGTTTGAAGCTTTCTTT
TRBJ1-2 TRBV27 TRBD1 - CASSHDRGYGYTF TGTGCCAGCAGTCACGACAGGGGCTATGGCTACACCTTC
TRBJ2-3 TRBV5-1 TRBD2 - CASSHLAGAFTDTQYF TGCGCCAGCAGCCATCTAGCGGGGGCGTTCACAGATACGCAGTATTTT
TRBJ2-1 TRBV2 TRBD2 - CASRIAGGPDEQFF TGTGCCAGCAGAATAGCGGGGGGGCCTGATGAGCAGTTCTTC
TRBJ1-6 TRBV7-8 TRBD1 - CASSLQGAESPLHF TGTGCCAGCAGCTTACAGGGGGCCGAGTCACCCCTCCACTTT
TRBJ2-5 TRBV7-9 TRBD1 - CASSSSSDRGGIETQYF TGTGCCAGCAGCTCGAGCTCTGACAGGGGCGGGATAGAGACCCAGTACTTC
TRBJ2-3 TRBV2 TRBD2 - CASRRLAGGRTDTQYF TGTGCCAGCCGCAGACTAGCGGGGGGCCGCACAGATACGCAGTATTTT
TRBJ2-2 TRBV2 TRBD1 - CASSRQGGVRAGELFF TGTGCCAGCAGCAGACAGGGGGGCGTCCGCGCCGGGGAGCTGTTTTTT
TRBJ1-5 TRBV18 - - CASSPQLYGRADQPQHF TGTGCCAGCTCACCACAGTTATACGGCAGGGCCGATCAGCCCCAGCATTTT
TRBJ2-7 TRBV7-2 TRBD1 few CASSSDGTGFYEQYF TGTGCCAGCAGCTCCGACGGGACAGGGTTCTACGAGCAGTACTTC
TRBJ2-3 TRBV2 TRBD2 few CASSGTSGGDFWLPDTQYF TGTGCCAGCAGTGGTACTAGCGGGGGGGATTTCTGGTTACCAGATACGCAGTATTTT
TRBJ2-2 TRBV19 TRBD1 - CASSMLRTGKAGELFF TGTGCCAGTAGTATGTTAAGGACAGGGAAGGCCGGGGAGCTGTTTTTT
TRBJ1-1 TRBV7-2 - few CASSRPPETAEAFF TGTGCCAGCAGCCGGCCACCGGAGACCGCTGAAGCTTTCTTT
TRBJ2-3 TRBV1 - - CTSSQPLAGGWTSTDTQYF TGCACCAGCAGCCAACCCTTAGCGGGGGGATGGACTAGCACAGATACGCAGTATTTT
TRBJ2-3 TRBV7-8 - few CASSLAGRGGGLPDTQYF TGTGCCAGCAGCTTAGCGGGGCGAGGGGGGGGGTTACCAGATACGCAGTATTTT
TRBJ2-7 TRBV9 - few CASSVGTNSYEQYF TGTGCCAGCAGCGTGGGGACAAACTCCTACGAGCAGTACTTC
TRBJ1-5 TRBV10-3 - - CATRRGNDQPQHF TGTGCCACCCGGAGGGGCAACGATCAGCCCCAGCATTTT
TRBJ1-2 TRBV5-4 TRBD1 - CASSTTGVRGYGYTF TGTGCCAGCAGCACGACAGGGGTGAGGGGCTATGGCTACACCTTC
TRBJ1-5 TRBV6-5 - few CASNQAFNQPQHF TGTGCCAGCAACCAGGCGTTCAATCAGCCCCAGCATTTT
TRBJ2-2 TRBV4-1 TRBD2 - CASSQEGAGANTGELFF TGCGCCAGCAGCCAAGAAGGAGCGGGGGCGAACACCGGGGAGCTGTTTTTT
TRBJ2-5 TRBV7-2 - - CASSLASIKETQYF TGTGCCAGCAGCTTAGCATCTATCAAAGAGACCCAGTACTTC
TRBJ1-5 TRBV15 TRBD1 - CATSTTGGRQPQHF TGTGCCACCAGCACTACAGGGGGCCGGCAGCCCCAGCATTTT
TRBJ1-2 TRBV18 - - CASSPPKGRVPDGYTF TGTGCCAGCTCACCACCGAAAGGGCGGGTTCCCGATGGCTACACCTTC
TRBJ2-5 TRBV4-1 TRBD2 - CASSQGSGGVQTQYF TGCGCCAGCAGCCAAGGTAGCGGGGGGGTACAGACCCAGTACTTC
TRBJ2-2 TRBV2 - few CASTKTSPGTGELFF TGTGCCAGCACCAAGACCAGCCCGGGGACCGGGGAGCTGTTTTTT
TRBJ2-4 TRBV5-1 TRBD1 - CASSLGFGTDINIQYF TGCGCCAGCAGCTTGGGCTTCGGGACAGATATAAACATTCAGTACTTC
TRBJ1-2 TRBV6-4 - - CASKGGRPYGYTF TGTGCCAGCAAGGGGGGGCGCCCCTATGGCTACACCTTC
TRBJ1-5 TRBV27 - - CAGGPSGVVPQHF TGTGCCGGCGGCCCGAGTGGCGTCGTGCCCCAGCATTTT
TRBJ1-2 TRBV7-9 - - CASSLGAPQGLYGYTF TGTGCCAGCAGCTTAGGAGCCCCACAGGGTTTGTATGGCTACACCTTC
TRBJ1-6 TRBV5-1 - - CASSDGQNNSPLHF TGCGCCAGCAGCGACGGACAGAATAATTCACCCCTCCACTTT
TRBJ2-5 TRBV5-1 - - CASSSGVGIGETQYF TGCGCCAGCAGCAGTGGAGTCGGTATTGGTGAGACCCAGTACTTC
TRBJ2-6 TRBV7-9 - - CASTTTAAYSGANVLTF TGTGCCAGCACCACGACCGCGGCTTACTCTGGGGCCAACGTCCTGACTTTC
TRBJ1-2 TRBV2 - - CASSYRNNYGYTF TGTGCCAGCAGTTACAGGAATAACTATGGCTACACCTTC
TRBJ1-4 TRBV19 - - CASSTPRGNNEKLFF TGTGCCAGTAGTACGCCTCGCGGGAACAATGAAAAACTGTTTTTT
TRBJ2-2 TRBV5-1 - once CASSLGNLNTGELFF TGCGCCAGCAGCCTCGGGAACCTGAACACCGGGGAGCTGTTTTTT
TRBJ1-5 TRBV29-1 - - CSVADGLLGNQPQHF TGCAGCGTCGCGGACGGATTACTAGGCAATCAGCCCCAGCATTTT
TRBJ2-3 TRBV11-2 - - CASSRMGTYDTDTQYF TGTGCCAGCAGCCGTATGGGGACATACGACACAGATACGCAGTATTTT
TRBJ2-7 TRBV6-1 TRBD1 - CASRPSGQSYEQYF TGTGCCAGCAGGCCCTCGGGACAGTCCTACGAGCAGTACTTC
TRBJ2-7 TRBV27 - - CASSPEGGLVDEQYF TGTGCCAGCAGCCCGGAGGGGGGGCTAGTTGACGAGCAGTACTTC
TRBJ2-5 TRBV5-1 - - CASSIGRTQYF TGCGCCAGCAGCATTGGCCGGACCCAGTACTTC
TRBJ1-1 TRBV2 - - CASSDGSLNTEAFF TGTGCCAGCAGTGATGGGAGCCTGAACACTGAAGCTTTCTTT